This entry lists 2 T cell receptor beta chains sequenced from one sample in a study of CD8 T cells in Susac syndrome. cDNA came from about 0.5 to 1 ug RNA primed by random hexamers. TCRdb re-called the immunoSEQ multiplex PCR reads with MiXCR, one entry per CDR3 protein. The data contain about 140,000 distinct CDR3 sequences, approximately 95% of them singletons. Sequencing input: CD8+ T cells from PBMCs. These receptors all come from a human donor in good health.

The chain employs TRBV27 and TRBJ2-3; no clear D. There are 12 residues in the CDR3. Deletions cut 6 bases from V and 6 bases from J, with 10 bases between. Germline V gene lookup returns CDR1 MNHEY and CDR2 SMNVEV (reference sequence). CDR3 amino acids: CASRDRLDTQYF. In DNA, the CDR3 is TGTGCCAGCAGAGATAGACTGGATACGCAGTATTTT.

V usage is TRBV29-1 and J usage is TRBJ2-2; possibly TRBD1 for D (5 bases). Germline V gene lookup returns CDR1 SQVTM and CDR2 ANQGSEA. With 3 bases removed from V and 4 bases from J, the gap between germline ends came to 6 bases. This CDR3 spans 12 amino acids. This chain's CDR3 is CSVETATGELFF. As DNA, the CDR3 is TGCAGCGTTGAGACAGCCACCGGGGAGCTGTTTTTT.